This is a list of T cell receptor beta chains from one sample in a study of blood T cell repertoires in COVID-19. Measured with immunoSEQ multiplex PCR; TCRdb has only the in-frame clones, and not every one. Of fewer than 400,000 clones detected, just under 90% appear once; the ten largest clones hold 1.7%. Sequences were obtained from PBMCs or T cells enriched from blood (not recorded which). The receptors come from a woman aged 25 to 39 who had recovered from COVID-19. The CDR3 runs from the conserved cysteine through the conserved F or W. Each record gives: CDR3 protein, V gene, clone size, J gene. The size of a clone is reported for some rows only, either as once, few or many, or as a class for expanded clones.

CAWSGGGDGYTF TRBV30 - TRBJ1-2
CASSFSILAGTYEQYF TRBV5-6 - TRBJ2-7
CASSPGQGDSYEQYF TRBV7-3 - TRBJ2-7
CASSRGSGSPLHF TRBV6-5 once TRBJ1-6
CASSLADRVKHEQYF TRBV5-1 - TRBJ2-7
CASSSGNRRDSPLHF TRBV11-1 - TRBJ1-6
CASSPGWRATDTQYF TRBV6-5 - TRBJ2-3
CASSVRDRGMGTRSYEQYF TRBV3-1/TRBV3-2 - TRBJ2-7
CASSVGTSGNHNEQFF TRBV9 - TRBJ2-1
CASSQDSQGHNEQFF TRBV4-1 - TRBJ2-1
CASSVGPGLNSPLHF TRBV9 - TRBJ1-6
CATSSIGGGINEQFF TRBV24-1 - TRBJ2-1
CASRPTGSGNTIYF TRBV6-5 few TRBJ1-3
CASSNRDSPYNEQFF TRBV25-1 - TRBJ2-1
CASSPQNRDTEAFF TRBV7-6 - TRBJ1-1